The present entry profiles one TCR beta chain with its context. Its cognate antigen is unknown. The sample comes from a study of shared clonotypes between healthy human individuals. Study details: Each donor had three CD4 naive, three CD4 memory, two CD8 naive and one CD8 memory plate. General study results and limits: Having only a few donors restricted how much genetic and exposure-history diversity was captured.

Nashville, Tennessee was home to all donors, who were Caucasian adults. Source study methods: ImmunoSEQ junction-only sequences lacked quality scores, so their filtering differed. The table came from immunoSEQ multiplex PCR; TCRdb's copy has only in-frame clones and leaves some out. That table is the source of V, J and clone size, and D and trimming were worked out from the DNA. The sample consists of roughly 1,600,000 clones, 98% of them appearing once. This CDR3 region has 16 residues. Trimming took 2 bases from V and 0 from J; bases not matched to a gene: 2. CDR1 and CDR2 from the germline V gene are SGHTA and FQGTGA.

This rearrangement joins TRBV7-3 to TRBJ2-3; 10 bases fit TRBD2. Sample: naive CD4+ T cells sorted from blood. Subset given: CD45RA+ positively selected. This receptor was identified in a man aged 25 to 45 in good health. CDR3 nucleotides: TGTGCCAGCAGCTTACCGGGACTAGCGAGCACAGATACGCAGTATTTT. Its translation is CASSLPGLASTDTQYF. The full variable domain, with the rest looked up from reference TRBV7-3 and TRBJ2-3, is GAGVSQTPSNKVTEKGKYVELRCDPISGHTALYWYRQSLGQGPEFLIYFQGTGAADDSGLPNDRFFAVRPEGSVSTLKIQRTERGDSAVYLCASSLPGLASTDTQYFGPGTRLTVL.